Described below is a single TCR beta chain sequence and its context. Its antigen is not identified. Generation of TCR cDNA used 5'RACE template switching (which added a universal primer site and UMIs). TCRdb independently ran MiXCR on the 5' RACE reads; one entry per CDR3 protein. The sample includes about 63,000 distinct CDR3 sequences, 6% to 7.5% of them seen just once. This entry is derived from a study of T cells after yellow fever vaccination. Study conclusions and caveats: Most primary-vaccination clones recurred post-booster (roughly 96% CD4, more than 85% CD8).

The V segment lost 6 bases and the J segment 5 bases; nucleotides outside the gene matches: 24. Germline lookup yields CDR1 DFQATT and CDR2 SNEGSKA (reference sequence). The CDR3 runs 20 residues. Sequenced material: CD8+ T cells sorted from PBMCs, taken 15 days after the yellow fever booster vaccination. The rearrangement joins TRBV20-1 to TRBJ1-6, with 8 bases lining up with TRBD1. This TCR derives from a man in his thirties or forties who received the YFV17D yellow fever vaccine. CDR3 nucleotide sequence: TGCAGTGCGAGGGGGGTTTGGGCAGGGGGCTATGAGGTAGATAATTCACCCCTCCACTTT. Encoded protein: CSARGVWAGGYEVDNSPLHF.